The entry below gives a single TCR beta chain sequence along with its context. This entry comes from a study of shared clonotypes between healthy human individuals. At the level of the study: Participating donors consisted of two women and a few men aged 18 to 49.

The repertoire was sequenced with immunoSEQ multiplex PCR; TCRdb's copy has only in-frame clones and lacks some. The data contain hundreds of thousands of clones, 73% of them singletons. Trimming took 3 bases from V and 2 from J, leaving 14 bases between them. There are 17 residues in the CDR3. Looked up from germline, CDR1 is LNHDA and CDR2 is SQIVND (reference sequence). Sequences were obtained from memory CD4+ T cells sorted from blood. Subset given: CD45RA-negative fraction. The rearrangement joins TRBV19 to TRBJ2-6; a possible D gene is TRBD1 (5 bases). The TCR originated in a woman aged 30 to 39 in good health. The CDR3 sequence: CASSILSKGTGANVLTF. The CDR3 DNA follows: TGTGCCAGTAGTATTTTGTCCAAGGGGACTGGGGCCAACGTCCTGACTTTC.